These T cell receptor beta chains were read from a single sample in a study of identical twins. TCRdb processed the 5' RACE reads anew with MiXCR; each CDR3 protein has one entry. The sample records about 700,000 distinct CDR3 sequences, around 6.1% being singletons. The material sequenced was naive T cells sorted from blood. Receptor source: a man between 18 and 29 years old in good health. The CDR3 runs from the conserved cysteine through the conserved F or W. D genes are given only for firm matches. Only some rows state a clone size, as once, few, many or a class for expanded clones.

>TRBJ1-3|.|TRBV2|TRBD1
TGTGCCAGCAGTGCCGACAGGGTTGGCTTTGGAAACACCATATATTTT
CASSADRVGFGNTIYF
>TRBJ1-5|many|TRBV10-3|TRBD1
TGTGCCACCTCCCGGACAGGGCGGAATCAGCCCCAGCATTTT
CATSRTGRNQPQHF
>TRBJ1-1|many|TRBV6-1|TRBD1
TGTGCCAGCAGGGACAGGGGGAGTAGGACGACTGAAGCTTTCTTT
CASRDRGSRTTEAFF
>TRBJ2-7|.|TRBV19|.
TGTGCCAGTAGTATAGGATTATCCTACGAGCAGTACTTC
CASSIGLSYEQYF
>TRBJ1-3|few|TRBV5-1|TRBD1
TGCGCCAGCAGCTTGGGGACAGGAACCTCTGGAAACACCATATATTTT
CASSLGTGTSGNTIYF
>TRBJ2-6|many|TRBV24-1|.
TGTGCCACCAGTGATTCGTCAGGGAGTGGGGCCAACGTCCTGACTTTC
CATSDSSGSGANVLTF
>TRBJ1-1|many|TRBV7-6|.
TGTGCCAGCAGCCTTACACCCGTTACTGAAGCTTTCTTT
CASSLTPVTEAFF
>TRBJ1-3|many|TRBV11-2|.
TGTGCCAGCAGCTTATTACCCCAGGACTCTGGAAACACCATATATTTT
CASSLLPQDSGNTIYF
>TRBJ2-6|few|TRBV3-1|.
TGTGCCAGCAGCCCAGGACTCGTCTCTGGGGCCAACGTCCTGACTTTC
CASSPGLVSGANVLTF
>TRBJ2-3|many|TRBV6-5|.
TGTGCCAGCAGTTCGGACGGATATACGCAGTATTTT
CASSSDGYTQYF
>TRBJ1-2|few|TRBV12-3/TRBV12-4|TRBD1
TGTGCCAGCAAGGGACAGGGATTTCACTATGGCTACACCTTC
CASKGQGFHYGYTF
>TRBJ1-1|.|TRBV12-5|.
TGTGCTAGTGGTTTGCTCCGGGGTATGAACACTGAAGCTTTCTTT
CASGLLRGMNTEAFF
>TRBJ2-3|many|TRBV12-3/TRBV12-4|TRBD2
TGTGCCAGCAGCCCGCAACCCCCTGGCGGGAGGATAGATACGCAGTATTTT
CASSPQPPGGRIDTQYF
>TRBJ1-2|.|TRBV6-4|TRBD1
TGTGCCAGCGCTTACTCCGGGACAGGGTATGGCTACACCTTC
CASAYSGTGYGYTF
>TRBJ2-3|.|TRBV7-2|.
TGTGCCAGCAGCTTAGTTGGTAGGACTACTGTTACAGATACGCAGTATTTT
CASSLVGRTTVTDTQYF
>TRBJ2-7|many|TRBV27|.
TGTGCCAGCAGTTTAAATGCGGATTTCTACGAGCAGTACTTC
CASSLNADFYEQYF
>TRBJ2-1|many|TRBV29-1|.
TGCAGCGTTCAAGAGGGGCCAGATGAGCAGTTCTTC
CSVQEGPDEQFF
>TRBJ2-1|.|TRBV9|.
TGTGCCAGCAGCGTAGAGGGGGCTTTAGCGGGCCTTTCCTACAATGAGCAGTTCTTC
CASSVEGALAGLSYNEQFF
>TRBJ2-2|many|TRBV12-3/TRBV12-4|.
TGTGCCAGCAGTCCTATTTCCGGGGAGCTGTTTTTT
CASSPISGELFF
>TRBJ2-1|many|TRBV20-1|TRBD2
TGCAGTGCTAGAATAACTAGCGCCGAGCAGTTCTTC
CSARITSAEQFF
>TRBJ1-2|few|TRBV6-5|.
TGTGCCAGCAGTTACGAACAGGTTAACTATGGCTACACCTTC
CASSYEQVNYGYTF
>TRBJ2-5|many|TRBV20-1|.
TGCAGTGCCGGCCGGGGAGGAGCGAAAGAGACCCAGTACTTC
CSAGRGGAKETQYF
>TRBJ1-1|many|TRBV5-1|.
TGCGCCAGCAGCTTGAAACAGGAGGCTGAAGCTTTCTTT
CASSLKQEAEAFF
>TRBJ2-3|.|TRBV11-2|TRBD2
TGTGCCAGCAGCTCGAGGCCTAGCGGAACTAGCACAGATACGCAGTATTTT
CASSSRPSGTSTDTQYF
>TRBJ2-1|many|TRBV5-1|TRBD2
TGCGCCAGCAGCTTCGGGACTAGGGCTTTCTTC
CASSFGTRAFF
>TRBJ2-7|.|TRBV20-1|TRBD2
TGCAGTGCTAGAATTTTAGCGGGTAACTACGAGCAGTACTTC
CSARILAGNYEQYF
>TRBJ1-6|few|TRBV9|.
TGTGCCAGCAGCGGAGAAAATTCACCCCTCCACTTT
CASSGENSPLHF
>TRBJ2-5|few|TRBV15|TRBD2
TGTGCCACCAGCTTTTTAGCGGGAGGATCGGGAGAGACCCAGTACTTC
CATSFLAGGSGETQYF
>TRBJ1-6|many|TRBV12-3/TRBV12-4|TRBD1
TGTGCCAGCAGTTTCGGGACAGGCCTCTATAATTCACCCCTCCACTTT
CASSFGTGLYNSPLHF
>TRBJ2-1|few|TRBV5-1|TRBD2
TGCGCCAGTTGCCTAGCGGGAGCGGATGAGCAGTTCTTC
CASCLAGADEQFF
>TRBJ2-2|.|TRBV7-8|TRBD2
TGTGCCAGCAGCTTAAGTAGCGGGAGGGCCTCGGACACCGGGGAGCTGTTTTTT
CASSLSSGRASDTGELFF
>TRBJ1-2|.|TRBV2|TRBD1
TGTGCCAGGAGACAGGGGAATGGCTACACCTTC
CARRQGNGYTF
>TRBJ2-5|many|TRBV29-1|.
TGCAGCGTCACCGTCCCGGGGGTCCAAGAGACCCAGTACTTC
CSVTVPGVQETQYF
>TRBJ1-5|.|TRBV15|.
TGTGCCACCAGCAGAGATCTAAGTTTTAATCAGCCCCAGCATTTT
CATSRDLSFNQPQHF
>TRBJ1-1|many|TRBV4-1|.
TGCGCCAGCAGCGGGGCCTACTCTGAAGCTTTCTTT
CASSGAYSEAFF
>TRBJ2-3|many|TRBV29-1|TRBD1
TGCAGCGTTGAAAGGAAGGGGGCCGCAGATACGCAGTATTTT
CSVERKGAADTQYF
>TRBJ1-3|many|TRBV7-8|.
TGTGCCAGCAGTCCTTTAGGGGCTTGGAGGGGTGGACAAAACACCATATATTTT
CASSPLGAWRGGQNTIYF
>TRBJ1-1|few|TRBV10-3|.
TGTGCCATCAGTGAGGTGGTCAGTCTGAACACTGAAGCTTTCTTT
CAISEVVSLNTEAFF